What follows is one T cell receptor beta chain and its context. Its cognate antigen has yet to be identified. Base qualities were left out, and no much larger clone turns up one base away. This sample was included in a study of blood T cell repertoires in COVID-19 (TCRdb year 2020). Background for the entire study: Collaborator samples came from the United States, Italy and Spain and covered acute and convalescent phases of COVID-19. Where HLA class I and class II types were available, the types were taken from metadata supplied by the sample provider, not from assay-based typing. The samples were drawn from the first 160 participants of the ongoing ImmuneRACE study and from 950 to 1,500 subjects provided by 6 global collaborators. The repertoires were released in a freely available public database meant as a resource for research on the immune response to SARS-CoV-2. Sample metadata almost always included a de-identified subject ID, COVID-19 status, age in years and sex. The material from the prospective study consisted of cDNA or gDNA derived from T cells, B-cell-depleted T cells, or PBMCs. Subjects who had been exposed to COVID-19, were actively infected with it, or had recovered from it provided the deeply sampled blood TCRbeta repertoires that made up the dataset. The full study reports these points: The amount of clinical and demographic metadata varied by source and participant and was provided uncurated.

TCRbeta CDR3 regions were amplified from genomic DNA using the immunoSEQ Assay, a bias-controlled multiplex PCR. On the study's bioinformatics: Within the assay, amplification of reference gene primers was used to estimate how many nucleated cells each sample contained. To quantify the absolute abundance of each unique TCRbeta CDR3 rearrangement, sequence reads were collapsed and filtered. For each sample, productive Simpson clonality was calculated as the square root of Simpson's diversity index across productive rearrangements. TCRdb took over this immuneACCESS table, retaining in-frame rearrangements with V and J assigned. Such tables are incomplete; in checked studies, under half of the missing clones stem from an unresolved V gene, and the remainder is unexplained. D and trimming were read from the DNA, whereas the V and J calls and clone size are those reported in that table. Counted in this sample were 200,000 to 250,000 clones; 80% to 85% of them appeared once. The ten largest clones take up roughly 4.6% of the sample.

Another Seattle source contributed samples from volunteer blood donors who had recovered from COVID-19. Each collaborating institution followed its own protocols to collect whole blood in K2EDTA tubes. For TCRbeta analysis, collaborator samples were shipped as frozen whole blood, as isolated PBMCs, or as DNA extracted from either sample type. Spanning cysteine to phenylalanine, the CDR3 consists of 13 amino acids. CDR3 DNA only is kept here, 39 bases in frame from base 1. V drops 7 bases and J drops 1 base, leaving 10 bases in between. Via the germline V gene, CDR1 is SGHAT and CDR2 FQNNGV. Sequencing used peripheral blood. This sequence uses TRBV11-2 and TRBJ2-5; D gene: possibly TRBD2, on 5 matching bases. This TCR derives from a woman in her fifties or sixties who had recovered from COVID-19. CDR3 reads: CASTTGVQETQYF. The sequence in DNA is TGTGCCAGCACCACCGGGGTCCAAGAGACCCAGTACTTC.